This T cell receptor (beta chain) was identified in a study of PD-1 blockade in classical Hodgkin lymphoma. Findings and limits, study-wide: Repertoire differences have undefined causes, possibly disease activity or prior therapy. Newly diagnosed and completely responding patients shared comparable baseline diversity.

Time point given: cycle 4 day 1 (C4D1), after more than 5 weeks of nivolumab. Each of the patients experienced relapse following autologous stem cell transplantation, and their brentuximab vedotin exposure differed. Thawed PBMCs yielded CD4+ T cells through magnetic negative selection. Data came from immunoSEQ multiplex PCR; TCRdb stores just in-frame clones and leaves some out. In the table there are around 31,000 clones, around 80% of which are singletons. This CDR3 is built from 16 residues. V lost 4 bases to trimming and J lost 2 bases; unmatched junction nucleotides: 11. CDR1 is SGHDT, CDR2 YYEEEE, per germline. As regards this clone: Its cognate antigen is unknown.

This sequence joins TRBV5-6 and TRBJ1-2, with TRBD1 matching 7 bases. This receptor was obtained from a human donor with classical Hodgkin lymphoma. The specimen was CD4+ T cells from blood, collected before the fourth cycle of nivolumab. CDR3 bases: TGTGCCAGCAGCCTCGGGACAGCAGCCTCAAACTATGGCTACACCTTC. Encoded protein: CASSLGTAASNYGYTF.